The clone carrying this T cell receptor (beta chain) was recorded many times. Its antigen is not known. These data come from a study of tumor and adjacent non-tumor tissue in lung cancer. No cell sorting was done before RNA was extracted from the tissue. CDR3 size: 16 residues. V lost 6 bases, J lost 4 bases, and 11 bases stayed unmatched. Study findings and constraints: Compared with tumor, normal lung showed significantly lower TCR diversity. Tumor repertoires had a smaller top 100 clone share than normal lung.

TCRbeta libraries were built with three rounds of nested PCR, modified from ARM-PCR. TCRdb re-analysed the multiplex PCR reads in MiXCR, keeping a single row per CDR3 protein. This sample has more than 95,000 distinct CDR3 sequences, with approximately 71% found just once. This chain joins TRBV12-3 or TRBV12-4 and TRBJ2-3; 9 bases match TRBD2. The TCR originated in a man aged 25-40 years with non-small cell lung cancer. Material: lung tumor tissue. The CDR3 DNA reads as TGTGCCAGCAGCCGCCACAGCGGGGGGAGGTCAGATACGCAGTATTTT. It encodes CASSRHSGGRSDTQYF.